These T cell receptor beta chains were read from a single sample in a study of T cell responses to AZD1222 COVID-19 vaccine. Measured with immunoSEQ multiplex PCR; TCRdb has only the in-frame clones, and not every one. The profile shows 90,000 to 100,000 clones, more than 70% of them singletons. Source: peripheral blood, taken 28 days after the second AZD1222 dose. The receptors come from an adult who received the AZD1222 COVID-19 vaccine. CDR3s include the opening cysteine and the closing phenylalanine or tryptophan. D genes are given only for firm matches. Size values are once, few and many counts, or a class for expanded clones, and some rows have none.

cdr3_nt cdr3_aa j_call d_call clone_size v_call
TGTGCCAGCAGCCAATGGGGTGGGAACACTGAAGCTTTCTTT CASSQWGGNTEAFF TRBJ1-1 NA NA TRBV14
TGCGCCAGCAGTCCAGGGGGCCCGGACTATGGCTACACCTTC CASSPGGPDYGYTF TRBJ1-2 TRBD1 NA TRBV10-2
TGTGCCAGCAGCCCCGTAGGCAGCGAGCAGTACTTC CASSPVGSEQYF TRBJ2-7 NA NA TRBV5-6
TGTGCCAGCAGCTTGGGGCCGGGACAGGGGTTTGACAATGAGCAGTTCTTC CASSLGPGQGFDNEQFF TRBJ2-1 TRBD1 NA TRBV5-4
TGTGCCATCAGTGGAGCGGGAAGGGGCTCTGGGGCCAACGTCCTGACTTTC CAISGAGRGSGANVLTF TRBJ2-6 TRBD2 NA TRBV10-3
TGCGCCAGCAGCCAAGTCTGGGGGGATGGTGAAGCTTTCTTT CASSQVWGDGEAFF TRBJ1-1 NA NA TRBV4-1
TGTGCCAGCAGCTTTCCAGGATCCTACGAGCAGTACTTC CASSFPGSYEQYF TRBJ2-7 NA NA TRBV5-8
TGTGCCAGCGGACAGTTATTCACTGAAGCTTTCTTT CASGQLFTEAFF TRBJ1-1 NA NA TRBV25-1
TGTGCCAGCAGCCGTTTGAACACCGGGGAGCTGTTTTTT CASSRLNTGELFF TRBJ2-2 NA once TRBV7-3
TGTGCCAGCAGTTACTCGATAAATCAGCCCCAGCATTTT CASSYSINQPQHF TRBJ1-5 NA NA TRBV6-5
TGCGCCAGCAGTGAGATAGCGGGAGATATTCAGCAGTACTTC CASSEIAGDIQQYF TRBJ2-7 TRBD2 NA TRBV10-1
TGTGCCAGCAGCCCCCCCCGGGTGGGAGAGAGCACAGATACGCAGTATTTT CASSPPRVGESTDTQYF TRBJ2-3 NA once TRBV7-9
TGTGCCAGTAGTATAACGGCGGGACAGGCCTACGAGCAGTACTTC CASSITAGQAYEQYF TRBJ2-7 TRBD1 NA TRBV19
TGTGCCAGCAGCTCCTACAGGGCAGGGTTAGAGACCCAGTACTTC CASSSYRAGLETQYF TRBJ2-5 NA NA TRBV7-2
TGTGCCAGTCGGACTAGCGGGAACACCGGGGAGCTGTTTTTT CASRTSGNTGELFF TRBJ2-2 TRBD2 NA TRBV14
TGTGCCACCAGCAGAGTTAGGCTAGCGAGTAACAATGAGCAGTTCTTC CATSRVRLASNNEQFF TRBJ2-1 NA NA TRBV15
TGTGCCAGCAGTGAAGCCGCTAGCGGGTTGTCCTACGAGCAGTACTTC CASSEAASGLSYEQYF TRBJ2-7 TRBD2 NA TRBV6-1
TGTGCCAGCAGCGTCCGGGACAGGGAGAACACTGAAGCTTTCTTT CASSVRDRENTEAFF TRBJ1-1 TRBD1 NA TRBV9
TGTGCCAGCGGGACAGGCGGCAATCAGCCCCAGCATTTT CASGTGGNQPQHF TRBJ1-5 TRBD1 NA TRBV6-5
TGTGCCAGCAGTTTCGACCCACAGGGTCCAAGTGAGCAGTTCTTC CASSFDPQGPSEQFF TRBJ2-1 NA NA TRBV27
TGTGCCAGCGTCCCTCTGAGCTCCTACGAGCAGTACTTC CASVPLSSYEQYF TRBJ2-7 NA NA TRBV6-5
TGCGCCAGCAGCTTGGGTAAGGGGGCCGACGAGCAGTACTTC CASSLGKGADEQYF TRBJ2-7 TRBD1 NA TRBV5-1
NA CASSFGEGTEAFF TRBJ1-1 NA NA TRBV7-9
TGTGCCAGCTCACCACAGGCCCGGGAAAAACTGTTTTTT CASSPQAREKLFF TRBJ1-4 NA NA TRBV18
TGTGCCAGCAGCCAAGAAGGGTCTGGAGCAGTGCAGTTCTTC CASSQEGSGAVQFF TRBJ2-1 NA NA TRBV3-1/TRBV3-2
TGTGCCAGCACCCCCCGGCAGGGTTGGAGGGAGCAGTACTTC CASTPRQGWREQYF TRBJ2-7 NA NA TRBV27
TGCAGCGTTGTTCCTCGGCGGCAAGAGCAGTACTTC CSVVPRRQEQYF TRBJ2-7 NA NA TRBV29-1
TGTGCCAGTAGTATTCGGATCGGCAACACCGGGGAGCTGTTTTTT CASSIRIGNTGELFF TRBJ2-2 NA NA TRBV19